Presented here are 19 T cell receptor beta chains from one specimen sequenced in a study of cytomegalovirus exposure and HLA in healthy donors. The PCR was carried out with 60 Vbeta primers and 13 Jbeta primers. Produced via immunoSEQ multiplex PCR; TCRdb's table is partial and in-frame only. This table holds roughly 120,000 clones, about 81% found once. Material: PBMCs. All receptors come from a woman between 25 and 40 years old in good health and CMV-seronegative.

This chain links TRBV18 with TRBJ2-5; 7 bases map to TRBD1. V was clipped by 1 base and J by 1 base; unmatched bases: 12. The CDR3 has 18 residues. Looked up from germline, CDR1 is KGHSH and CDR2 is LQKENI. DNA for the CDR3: TGTGCCAGCTCACCACTAGTTGTAGGGGGCAGCATCCAAGAGACCCAGTACTTC. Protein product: CASSPLVVGGSIQETQYF.

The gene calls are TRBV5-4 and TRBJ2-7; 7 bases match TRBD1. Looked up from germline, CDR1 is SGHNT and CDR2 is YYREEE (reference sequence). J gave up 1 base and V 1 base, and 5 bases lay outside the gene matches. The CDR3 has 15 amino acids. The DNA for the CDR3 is TGTGCCAGCAGCTTGCCGGGACAGCCTTCCTACGAGCAGTACTTC. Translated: CASSLPGQPSYEQYF.

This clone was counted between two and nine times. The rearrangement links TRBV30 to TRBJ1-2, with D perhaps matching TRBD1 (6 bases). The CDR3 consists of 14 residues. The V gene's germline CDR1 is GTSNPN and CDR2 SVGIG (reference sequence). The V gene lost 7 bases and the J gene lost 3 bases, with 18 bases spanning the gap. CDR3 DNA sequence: TGTGCCTTCATCAAAGGGGGGGCAGACTATGGCTACACCTTC. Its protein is CAFIKGGADYGYTF.

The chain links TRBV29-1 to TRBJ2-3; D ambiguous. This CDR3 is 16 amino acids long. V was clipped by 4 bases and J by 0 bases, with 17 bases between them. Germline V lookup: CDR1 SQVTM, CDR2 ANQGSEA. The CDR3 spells CSVVPGRSFSTDTQYF. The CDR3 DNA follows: TGCAGCGTTGTTCCAGGCCGTAGTTTTAGCACAGATACGCAGTATTTT.

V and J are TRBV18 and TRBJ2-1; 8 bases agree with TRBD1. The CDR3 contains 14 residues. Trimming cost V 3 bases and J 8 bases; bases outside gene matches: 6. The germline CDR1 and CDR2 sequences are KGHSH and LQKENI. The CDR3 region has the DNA TGTGCCAGCTCACCCGGCAGGGGGCTCGATGAGCAGTTCTTC. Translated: CASSPGRGLDEQFF.

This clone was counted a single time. This chain's CDR3 is CASSRRTPIQETQYF. In DNA, the CDR3 is TGTGCCAGCAGCCGCAGGACACCTATCCAAGAGACCCAGTACTTC. The chain joins TRBV27 to TRBJ2-5; TRBD1 might be the D (5 bases). The CDR3 has 15 amino acids. Between the trimmed V and J ends, which lost 6 bases and 1 base, there was a span of 15 bases. Per germline, CDR1 MNHEY and CDR2 SMNVEV (reference sequence).

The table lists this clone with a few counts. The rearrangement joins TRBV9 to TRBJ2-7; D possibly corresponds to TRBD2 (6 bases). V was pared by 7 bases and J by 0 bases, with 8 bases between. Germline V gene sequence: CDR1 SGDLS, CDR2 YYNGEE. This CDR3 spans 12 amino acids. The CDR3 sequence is CASGGTSYEQYF. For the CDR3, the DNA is TGTGCCAGCGGGGGGACCTCCTACGAGCAGTACTTC.

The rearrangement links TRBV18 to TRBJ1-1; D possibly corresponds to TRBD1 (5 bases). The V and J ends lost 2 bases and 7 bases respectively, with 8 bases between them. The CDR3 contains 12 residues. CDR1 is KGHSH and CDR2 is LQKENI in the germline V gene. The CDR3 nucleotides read TGTGCCAGCTCACCAAGACAGAGTGAAGCTTTCTTT. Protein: CASSPRQSEAFF.

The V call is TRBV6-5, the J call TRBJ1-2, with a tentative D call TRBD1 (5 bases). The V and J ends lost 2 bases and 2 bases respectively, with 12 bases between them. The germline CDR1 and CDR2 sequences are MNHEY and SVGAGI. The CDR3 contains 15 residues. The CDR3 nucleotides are TGTGCCAGCAGTTACCGACAGTTCGACAACTATGGCTACACCTTC. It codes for CASSYRQFDNYGYTF.

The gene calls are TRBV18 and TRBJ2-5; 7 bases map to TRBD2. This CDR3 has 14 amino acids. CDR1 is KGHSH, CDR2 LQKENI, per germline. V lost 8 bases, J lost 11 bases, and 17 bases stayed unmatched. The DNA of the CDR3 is TGTGCCAGCCCCCTCGAATTGGACAACGGGGGGCAGTACTTC. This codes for CASPLELDNGGQYF.

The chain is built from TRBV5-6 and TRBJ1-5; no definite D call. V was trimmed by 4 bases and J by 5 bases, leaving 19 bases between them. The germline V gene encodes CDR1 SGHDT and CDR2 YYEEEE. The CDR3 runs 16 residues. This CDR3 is CASSNSRTSGDQPQHF. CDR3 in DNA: TGTGCCAGCAGCAATAGCCGTACCTCCGGAGATCAGCCCCAGCATTTT.

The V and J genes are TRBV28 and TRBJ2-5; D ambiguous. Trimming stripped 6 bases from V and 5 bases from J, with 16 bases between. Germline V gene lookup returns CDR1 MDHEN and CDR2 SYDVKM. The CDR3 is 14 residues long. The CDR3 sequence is CASSPYSTGETQYF. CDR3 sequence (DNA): TGTGCCAGCAGCCCATACAGTACTGGGGAGACCCAGTACTTC.

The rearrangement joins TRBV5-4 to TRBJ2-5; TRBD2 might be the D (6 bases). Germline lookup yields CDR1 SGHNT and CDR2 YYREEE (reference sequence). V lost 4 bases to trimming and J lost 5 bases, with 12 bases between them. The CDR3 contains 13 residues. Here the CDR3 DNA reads TGTGCCAGCAGCCGACTAGTCTCGGAGACCCAGTACTTC. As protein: CASSRLVSETQYF.

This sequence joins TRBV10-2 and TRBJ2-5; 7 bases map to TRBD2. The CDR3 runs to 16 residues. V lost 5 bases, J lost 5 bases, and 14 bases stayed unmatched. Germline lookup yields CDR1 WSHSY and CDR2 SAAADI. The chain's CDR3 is CASSKLGGSETETQYF. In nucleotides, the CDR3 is TGCGCCAGCAGTAAACTTGGCGGGAGTGAGACCGAGACCCAGTACTTC.

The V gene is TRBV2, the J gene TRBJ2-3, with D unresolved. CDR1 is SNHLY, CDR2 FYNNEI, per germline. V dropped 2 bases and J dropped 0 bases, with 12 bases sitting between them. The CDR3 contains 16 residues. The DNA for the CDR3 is TGTGCCAGCAGTGAATTGGGTAGCAGAAGCACAGATACGCAGTATTTT. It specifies CASSELGSRSTDTQYF.

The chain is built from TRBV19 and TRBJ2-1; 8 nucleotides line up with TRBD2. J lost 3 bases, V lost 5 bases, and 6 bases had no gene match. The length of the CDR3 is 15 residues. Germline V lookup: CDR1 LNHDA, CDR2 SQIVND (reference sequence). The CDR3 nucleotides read TGTGCCAGTAGTGTGATGGCGGGGGGCTACAATGAGCAGTTCTTC. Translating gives CASSVMAGGYNEQFF. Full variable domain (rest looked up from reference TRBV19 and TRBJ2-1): DGGITQSPKYLFRKEGQNVTLSCEQNLNHDAMYWYRQDPGQGLRLIYYSQIVNDFQKGDIAEGYSVSREKKESFPLTVTSAQKNPTAFYLCASSVMAGGYNEQFFGPGTRLTVL.

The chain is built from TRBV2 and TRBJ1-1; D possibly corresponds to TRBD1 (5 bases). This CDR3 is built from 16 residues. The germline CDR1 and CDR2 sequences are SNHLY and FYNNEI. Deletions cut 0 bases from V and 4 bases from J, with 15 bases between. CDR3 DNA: TGTGCCAGCAGTGAAGCGCCGCCACAGGTTGGCACTGAAGCTTTCTTT. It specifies CASSEAPPQVGTEAFF.

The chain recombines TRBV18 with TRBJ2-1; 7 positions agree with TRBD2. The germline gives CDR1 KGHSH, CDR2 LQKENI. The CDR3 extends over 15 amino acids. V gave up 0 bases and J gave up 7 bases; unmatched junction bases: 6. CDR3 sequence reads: CASSPPYGRLNEQFF. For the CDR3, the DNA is TGTGCCAGCTCACCACCTTACGGGAGGCTAAATGAGCAGTTCTTC.

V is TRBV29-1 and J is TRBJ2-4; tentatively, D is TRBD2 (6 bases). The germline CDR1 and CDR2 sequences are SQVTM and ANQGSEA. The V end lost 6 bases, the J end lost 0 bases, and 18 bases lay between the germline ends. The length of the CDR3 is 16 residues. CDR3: CSVIHPQGLAKNIQYF. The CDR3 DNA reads TGCAGCGTCATACATCCTCAGGGACTAGCCAAAAACATTCAGTACTTC.